The 15 T cell receptor beta chains given below trace back to one sample, sequenced in a study of CXCR3-negative and CXCR3-positive naive CD8 T cells. These receptors' antigens are unknown. In preparing the TRB cDNA libraries, 5' RACE with UMI labels was used. TCRdb re-analyzed the 5' RACE reads; it lists each CDR3 protein once, without DNA. The sample's table shows approximately 100,000 distinct CDR3 sequences. Notes on the study in general: CXCR3-expressing naive cells carried TRB CDR3s more hydrophobic than those of CXCR3-negative naive cells.

What was sequenced was naive CXCR3+ CD8+ T cells from blood. Subset of the sample: CD45RO-CCR7+CD27+CD95- naive CD8+ T cells expressing CXCR3 (TNR3+). The receptors were sampled from a human donor in good health. Some clones in this sample may be carry-over from other donors' samples.

This sequence joins TRBV4-2 and TRBJ1-1; the TCRdb D gene call, TRBD1, has no DNA to confirm it. This CDR3 has 13 residues. Germline CDR1 LGHNA, CDR2 YNFKEQ. The chain's CDR3 is CAASGGIGTEAFF.

The V call is TRBV6-4, the J call TRBJ2-1. Per germline, CDR1 MRHNA and CDR2 SNTAGT. There are 14 residues in the CDR3. The CDR3 loop reads CASSASELASEQFF.

This rearrangement joins TRBV5-6 to TRBJ2-2. CDR3 length: 14 amino acids. The germline V gene encodes CDR1 SGHDT and CDR2 YYEEEE. The CDR3 here is CASSLDLNTGELFF.

The chain carries TRBV28 and TRBJ2-5; TCRdb reports TRBD1, a call that lacks DNA to check it against. Germline-derived CDR1 and CDR2 are MDHEN and SYDVKM. The CDR3 is 15 amino acids. The CDR3 spells CASSLGVGEPETQYF.

The V call is TRBV12-3 or TRBV12-4, the J call TRBJ1-3; checking the TCRdb D call of TRBD1 is not possible without DNA. The CDR3 consists of 17 residues. The CDR3 spells CASSAPRDSISGNTIYF.

V gene TRBV9 combines with J gene TRBJ2-7; TCRdb's D call, TRBD1, is unchecked because there is no DNA. CDR1 and CDR2 (germline): SGDLS, YYNGEE. This CDR3 has 14 residues. This chain's CDR3 is CASSVSSGGYEQYF.

The rearrangement links TRBV14 to TRBJ2-2; absent DNA, TCRdb's TRBD1 call cannot be checked. This CDR3 is built from 15 residues. The V gene's germline CDR1 is SGHDN and CDR2 FVKESK. The CDR3 loop reads CASSQLTGVPGELFF.

This chain joins TRBV6-2 or TRBV6-3 and TRBJ2-3; TCRdb picks TRBD1, but there is no DNA to check that call. The CDR3 spans 15 residues. Germline values: CDR1 MNHEY, CDR2 SVGEGT. This chain's CDR3 is CASSYYGYPGDTQYF.

V gene TRBV9 combines with J gene TRBJ2-7; the D call of TRBD1 rests on TCRdb alone, since no DNA is present to check it. The CDR3 runs to 15 residues. The V gene's germline CDR1 is SGDLS and CDR2 YYNGEE. The CDR3 here is CASSPVAGGTYEQYF.

V usage is TRBV2 and J usage is TRBJ2-7. CDR1 and CDR2 from the germline V gene are SNHLY and FYNNEI. The CDR3 is made up of 12 amino acids. This CDR3 is CASRDPSYEQYF.

The chain joins TRBV12-3 or TRBV12-4 to TRBJ2-7. The length of the CDR3 is 14 residues. CDR3 in amino acids: CASSLGLGYGEQYF.

The chain recombines TRBV6-2 or TRBV6-3 with TRBJ2-7. The CDR3 has 14 residues. Germline CDR1 reads MNHEY; CDR2 reads SVGEGT. The CDR3 reads CASSYSPGSYEQYF.

The chain joins TRBV11-1 to TRBJ2-1; lacking DNA, the TRBD2 call made by TCRdb goes unchecked. This CDR3 region has 15 residues. Germline loops: CDR1 SGHAT, CDR2 FQDESV (reference sequence). The CDR3 region is CASSRLAGVNNEQFF.

The chain couples TRBV6-2 or TRBV6-3 to TRBJ2-3; TCRdb gives TRBD2 as the D gene, but with no DNA this cannot be confirmed. The CDR3 is 14 amino acids. Germline V CDR1 and CDR2: MNHEY, SVGEGT. CDR3 residues: CASSYGLAGDTQYF.

The rearrangement links TRBV4-3 to TRBJ1-2. Germline V gives CDR1 LGHNA, CDR2 YSLEER. The CDR3 has 15 amino acids. The CDR3 is CASRPDSTTNYGYTF.